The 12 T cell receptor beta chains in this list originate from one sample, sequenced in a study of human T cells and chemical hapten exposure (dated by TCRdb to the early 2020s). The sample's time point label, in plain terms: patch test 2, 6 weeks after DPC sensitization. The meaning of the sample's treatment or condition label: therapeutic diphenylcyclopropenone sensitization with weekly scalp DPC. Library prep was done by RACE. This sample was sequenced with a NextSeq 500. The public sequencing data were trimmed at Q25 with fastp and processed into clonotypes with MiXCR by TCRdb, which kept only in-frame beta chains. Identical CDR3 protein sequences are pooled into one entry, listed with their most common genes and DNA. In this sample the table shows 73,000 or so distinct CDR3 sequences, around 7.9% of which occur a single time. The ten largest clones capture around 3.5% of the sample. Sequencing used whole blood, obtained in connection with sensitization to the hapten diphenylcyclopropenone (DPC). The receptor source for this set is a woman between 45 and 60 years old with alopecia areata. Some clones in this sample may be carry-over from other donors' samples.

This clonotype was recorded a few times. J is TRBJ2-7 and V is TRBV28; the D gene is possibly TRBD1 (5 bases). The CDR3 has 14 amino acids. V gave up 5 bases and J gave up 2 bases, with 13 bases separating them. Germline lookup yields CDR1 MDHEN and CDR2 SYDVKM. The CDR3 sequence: CASSHGSRAYEQYF. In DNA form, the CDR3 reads TGTGCCAGCAGTCATGGGTCCAGGGCCTACGAGCAGTACTTC.

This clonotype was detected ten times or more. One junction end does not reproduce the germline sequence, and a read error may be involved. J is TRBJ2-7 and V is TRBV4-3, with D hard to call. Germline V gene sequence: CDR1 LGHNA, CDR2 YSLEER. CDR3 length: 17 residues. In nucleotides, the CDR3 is TGCGCCAGCAGCCTAAGTGCGGCTGCCCAATCACCGATCGAGCAGCACTTC. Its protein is CASSLSAAAQSPIEQHF.

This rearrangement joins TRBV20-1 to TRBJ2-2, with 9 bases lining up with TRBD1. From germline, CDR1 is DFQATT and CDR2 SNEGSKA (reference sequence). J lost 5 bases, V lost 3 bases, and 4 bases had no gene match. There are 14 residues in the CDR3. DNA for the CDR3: TGCAGTGCTAGGACAGGGGGATTTACCGGGGAGCTGTTTTTT. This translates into CSARTGGFTGELFF.

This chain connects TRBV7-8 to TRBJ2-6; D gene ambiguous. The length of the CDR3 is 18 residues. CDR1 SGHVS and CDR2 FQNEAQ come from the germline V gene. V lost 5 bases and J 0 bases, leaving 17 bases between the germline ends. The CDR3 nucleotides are TGTGCCAGCAGCCCTCTGAGGATCCTCTACTCTGGGGCCAACGTCCTGACTTTC. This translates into CASSPLRILYSGANVLTF.

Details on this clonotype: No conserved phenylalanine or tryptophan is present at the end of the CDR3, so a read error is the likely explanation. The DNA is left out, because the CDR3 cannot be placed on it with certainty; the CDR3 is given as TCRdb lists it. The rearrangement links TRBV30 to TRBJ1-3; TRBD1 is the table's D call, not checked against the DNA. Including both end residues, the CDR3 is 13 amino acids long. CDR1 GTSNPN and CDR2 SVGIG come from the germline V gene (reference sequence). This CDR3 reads CAWSVPPQGPYYS.

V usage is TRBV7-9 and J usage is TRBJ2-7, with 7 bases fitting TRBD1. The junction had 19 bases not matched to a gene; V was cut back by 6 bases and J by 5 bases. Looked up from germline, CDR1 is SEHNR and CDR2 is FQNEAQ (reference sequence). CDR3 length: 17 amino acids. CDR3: CASRPALLTGSEDEQYF. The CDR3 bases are TGTGCCAGCAGACCGGCCCTCCTGACAGGGTCCGAGGACGAGCAGTACTTC.

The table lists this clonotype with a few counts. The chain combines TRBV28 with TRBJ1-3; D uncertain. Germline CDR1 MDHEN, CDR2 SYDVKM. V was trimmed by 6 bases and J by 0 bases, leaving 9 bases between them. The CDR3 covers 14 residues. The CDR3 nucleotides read TGTGCCAGCAGGCGGGTCAACTCTGGAAACACCATATATTTT. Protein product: CASRRVNSGNTIYF.

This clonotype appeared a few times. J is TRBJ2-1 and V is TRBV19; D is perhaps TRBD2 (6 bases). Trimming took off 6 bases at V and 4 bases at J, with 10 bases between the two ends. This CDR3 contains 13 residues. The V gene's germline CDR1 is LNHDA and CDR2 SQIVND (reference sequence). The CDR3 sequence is CASSGGPYNEQFF. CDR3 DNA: TGTGCCAGTAGCGGAGGGCCTTACAATGAGCAGTTCTTC.

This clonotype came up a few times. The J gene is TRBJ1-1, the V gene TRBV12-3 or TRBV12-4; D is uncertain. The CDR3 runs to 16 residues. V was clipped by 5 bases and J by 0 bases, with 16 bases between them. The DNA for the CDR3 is TGTGCCAGCAGTATCAGAATGGACGGATTGAACACTGAAGCTTTCTTT. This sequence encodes CASSIRMDGLNTEAFF.

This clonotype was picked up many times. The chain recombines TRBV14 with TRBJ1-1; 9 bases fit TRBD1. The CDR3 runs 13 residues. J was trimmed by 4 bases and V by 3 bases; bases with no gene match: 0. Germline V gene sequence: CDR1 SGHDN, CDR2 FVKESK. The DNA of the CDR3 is TGTGCCAGCAGCCAGACAGGGGGCACTGAAGCTTTCTTT. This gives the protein CASSQTGGTEAFF.

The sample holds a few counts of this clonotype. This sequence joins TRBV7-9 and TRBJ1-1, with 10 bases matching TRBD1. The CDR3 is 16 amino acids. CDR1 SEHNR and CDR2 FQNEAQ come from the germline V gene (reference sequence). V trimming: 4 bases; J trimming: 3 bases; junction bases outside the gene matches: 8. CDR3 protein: CASSSGTGAPYTEAFF. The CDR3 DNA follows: TGTGCCAGCAGCTCCGGGACAGGGGCCCCCTACACTGAAGCTTTCTTT.

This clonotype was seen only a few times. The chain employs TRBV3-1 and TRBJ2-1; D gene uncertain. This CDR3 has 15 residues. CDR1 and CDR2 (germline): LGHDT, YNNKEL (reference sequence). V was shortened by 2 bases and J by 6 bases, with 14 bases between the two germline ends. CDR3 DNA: TGTGCCAGCAGCCAAAAATGGACCCATTTCAATGAGCAGTTCTTC. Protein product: CASSQKWTHFNEQFF.